This T cell receptor beta chain was profiled in a study of T-cell reconstitution after alpha-beta-depleted transplantation in children. Findings and limits, study-wide: It was reported that alpha-beta T cells came from several hundred expanded graft clones (about two months after transplant). At the one-year point after transplant, T-cell counts and TCRbeta diversity were found to come mostly from T cells that had been newly produced. For some patients, TCRbeta diversity was high at day 60 because of recipient T cells and thymic progenitors that survived.

This clonotype was counted many times. Its matching antigen is unknown. Germline values: CDR1 DFQATT, CDR2 SNEGSKA (reference sequence). V lost 1 base, J lost 6 bases, and 6 bases lay in between. The CDR3 is 12 amino acids. Researchers prepared the TCRbeta library using unique molecular identifiers, the study reports. From the PCR reads, TCRdb called clonotypes with MiXCR, one entry per CDR3 protein. The sample contains about 260,000 distinct CDR3 sequences, 7.5% to 9.5% of which appear only once. The sequencing here drew on PBMCs, mostly from graft donor cells, taken 180 days after TCRalphabeta/CD19-depleted stem cell transplant. The receptor was isolated from a male patient younger than 18 who had a stem cell transplant for acute lymphoblastic leukemia, so the T cells may come from the graft donor. The chain joins TRBV20-1 to TRBJ2-2; D gene uncertain. Here the CDR3 reads CSARALAGELFF. The CDR3 DNA reads TGCAGTGCTAGAGCCCTGGCCGGGGAGCTGTTTTTT.